This is a list of T cell receptor beta chains from one sample in a study of blood T cell repertoires in COVID-19. Generated by immunoSEQ multiplex PCR, the TCRdb table keeps only in-frame clones and is missing some. The table has 60,000 to 85,000 clones, around 75% seen once. Sequencing was carried out using peripheral blood. All receptors come from a man between 65 and 80 years old with acute or convalescent COVID-19. CDR3s include the opening cysteine and the closing phenylalanine or tryptophan. The D gene is left open where the match is weak. The listing skips clone size in some rows; elsewhere it reads once, few, many or a size class.

>TRBV28|NA|NA|TRBJ1-6
CASSSHSYNSPLHF
TGTGCCAGCAGTTCACACTCCTATAATTCACCCCTCCACTTT
>TRBV4-3|NA|NA|TRBJ1-1
CASSQSRRGDTEAFF
TGCGCCAGCAGCCAATCCCGACGGGGTGACACTGAAGCTTTCTTT
>TRBV6-4|few|TRBD2|TRBJ2-1
CASSEGGTSGSSEQFF
TGTGCCAGCAGTGAGGGGGGGACTAGCGGGAGTAGTGAGCAGTTCTTC
>TRBV7-9|NA|NA|TRBJ2-2
CASTDGQRHTGELFF
TGTGCCAGCACCGACGGACAGCGACACACCGGGGAGCTGTTTTTT
>TRBV19|NA|NA|TRBJ1-3
CASSTNSGNTIYF
TGTGCCAGTAGTACAAACTCTGGAAACACCATATATTTT
>TRBV9|NA|NA|TRBJ2-7
CASSVGASNEQYF
TGTGCCAGCAGCGTAGGTGCTAGCAACGAGCAGTACTTC
>TRBV3-1/TRBV3-2|once|NA|TRBJ2-5
CASSTGILKETQYF
TGTGCCAGCAGCACCGGGATTCTGAAAGAGACCCAGTACTTC
>TRBV19|NA|NA|TRBJ2-1
CASSTSHGSYNEQFF
TGTGCCAGTAGTACATCCCACGGCTCCTACAATGAGCAGTTCTTC
>TRBV5-1|NA|TRBD1|TRBJ1-1
CASSLGTGEEAFF
TGCGCCAGCAGCCTAGGGACAGGGGAAGAAGCTTTCTTT
>TRBV14|NA|TRBD2|TRBJ2-7
CASSQIWGLAADKQYF
TGTGCCAGCAGCCAAATATGGGGACTAGCGGCCGACAAGCAGTACTTC
>TRBV3-1/TRBV3-2|NA|NA|TRBJ1-2
CASSQTGTARGYTF
TGTGCCAGCAGCCAAACAGGGACGGCGAGAGGCTACACCTTC
>TRBV18|NA|TRBD1|TRBJ2-7
CASSPPPDRASRLYEQYF
TGTGCCAGCTCACCACCCCCTGACAGGGCCAGCAGACTCTACGAGCAGTACTTC
>TRBV19|NA|TRBD1|TRBJ1-3
CASSIFTGGSGNTIYF
TGTGCCAGTAGTATTTTTACAGGGGGCTCTGGAAACACCATATATTTT
>TRBV27|once|NA|TRBJ2-7
CASSVLPARERGKQYF
TGTGCCAGCAGTGTTCTCCCGGCTCGGGAGAGGGGCAAGCAGTACTTC
>TRBV6-5|NA|NA|TRBJ1-1
CASSYTDMMNTEAFF
TGTGCCAGCAGTTACACGGACATGATGAACACTGAAGCTTTCTTT
>TRBV3-1/TRBV3-2|NA|TRBD2|TRBJ2-2
CASSQGGGTGELFF
TGTGCCAGCAGCCAGGGCGGGGGGACCGGGGAGCTGTTTTTT
>TRBV5-1|NA|TRBD1|TRBJ1-1
CASSPDRATEAFF
TGCGCCAGCAGCCCGGACAGGGCAACTGAAGCTTTCTTT
>TRBV28|NA|NA|TRBJ1-1
CASSLRTGMTGEAFF
TGTGCCAGCAGTTTACGCACCGGAATGACAGGTGAAGCTTTCTTT
>TRBV6-5|NA|TRBD1|TRBJ1-4
CASSLSSGQGREKLFF
TGTGCCAGCAGTTTATCCTCGGGACAGGGTCGAGAAAAACTGTTTTTT
>TRBV5-4|once|TRBD1|TRBJ2-7
CASSPRGDRVMGYEQYF
TGTGCCAGCAGCCCCAGAGGGGACAGGGTGATGGGGTACGAGCAGTACTTC
>TRBV10-3|few|NA|TRBJ1-5
CAIGRGREPQHF
TGTGCCATCGGAAGGGGCCGGGAGCCCCAGCATTTT
>TRBV24-1|NA|NA|TRBJ2-1
CATGRTQGTSPSSYNEQFF
TGTGCCACCGGCCGGACCCAGGGGACCTCCCCTAGCTCCTACAATGAGCAGTTCTTC
>TRBV3-1/TRBV3-2|NA|TRBD1|TRBJ1-4
CASSLTGTGNEKLFF
TGTGCCAGCAGTCTAACCGGGACAGGGAATGAAAAACTGTTTTTT
>TRBV7-3|few|TRBD2|TRBJ2-5
CASSLRPVGGQETQYF
TGTGCCAGCAGCTTAAGGCCAGTGGGGGGGCAAGAGACCCAGTACTTC
>TRBV24-1|NA|NA|TRBJ2-1
CATSDLPSSGDGAYNEQFF
TGTGCCACCAGTGATTTGCCATCCTCGGGGGACGGAGCCTACAATGAGCAGTTCTTC